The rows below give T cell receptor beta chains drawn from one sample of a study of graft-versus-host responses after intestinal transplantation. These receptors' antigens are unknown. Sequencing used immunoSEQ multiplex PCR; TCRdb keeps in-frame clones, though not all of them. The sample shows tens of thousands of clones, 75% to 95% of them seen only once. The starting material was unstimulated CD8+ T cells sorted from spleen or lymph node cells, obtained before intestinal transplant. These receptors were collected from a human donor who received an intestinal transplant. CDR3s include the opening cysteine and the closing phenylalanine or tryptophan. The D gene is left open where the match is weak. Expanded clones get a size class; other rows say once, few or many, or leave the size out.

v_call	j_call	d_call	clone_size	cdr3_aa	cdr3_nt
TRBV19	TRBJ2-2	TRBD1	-	CASSSNTPGQGGSGELFF	TGTGCCAGTAGTTCGAATACCCCGGGACAGGGGGGTTCCGGGGAGCTGTTTTTT
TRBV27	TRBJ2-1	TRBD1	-	CASSVRDSNEQFF	TGTGCCAGCAGTGTACGGGACAGCAATGAGCAGTTCTTC
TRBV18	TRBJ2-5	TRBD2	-	CASSRLAGLETQYF	TGTGCCAGCTCGCGACTAGCGGGGTTAGAGACCCAGTACTTC
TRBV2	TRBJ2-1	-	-	CASSEVGSEQFF	TGTGCCAGCAGCGAGGTTGGAAGTGAGCAGTTCTTC
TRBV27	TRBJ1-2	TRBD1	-	CASSSTGYGYTF	TGTGCCAGCAGTTCGACAGGGTACGGCTACACCTTC
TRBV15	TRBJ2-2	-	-	CATSSLANTGELFF	TGTGCCACCAGCAGTCTAGCGAACACCGGGGAGCTGTTTTTT
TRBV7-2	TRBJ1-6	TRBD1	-	CASSLIRGSYNSPLHF	TGTGCCAGCAGCTTGATCAGGGGGTCCTATAATTCACCCCTCCACTTT
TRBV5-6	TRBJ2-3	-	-	CASSLLEDTQYF	TGTGCCAGCAGCTTGCTGGAGGATACGCAGTATTTT
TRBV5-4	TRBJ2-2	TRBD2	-	CASSEGLAGPTGELFF	TGTGCCAGCAGCGAGGGACTAGCGGGTCCTACCGGGGAGCTGTTTTTT
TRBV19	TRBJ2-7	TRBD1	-	CASSPGTGNEQYF	TGTGCCAGTAGTCCCGGGACAGGGAACGAGCAGTACTTC
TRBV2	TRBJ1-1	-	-	CARGVMNTEAFF	TGTGCCCGGGGGGTCATGAACACTGAAGCTTTCTTT
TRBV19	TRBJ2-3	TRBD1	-	CASSIGTGDTQYF	TGTGCCAGTAGTATAGGGACAGGGGATACGCAGTATTTT
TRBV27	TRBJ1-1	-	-	CASSPPGTEAFF	TGTGCCAGCAGCCCCCCGGGGACTGAAGCTTTCTTT
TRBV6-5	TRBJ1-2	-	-	CASSYGGNYGYTF	TGTGCCAGCAGTTATGGGGGCAACTATGGCTACACCTTC
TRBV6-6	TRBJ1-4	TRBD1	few	CASSQDRAREKLFF	TGTGCCAGCAGTCAAGACAGGGCAAGAGAAAAACTGTTTTTT
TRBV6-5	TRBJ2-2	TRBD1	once	CASSPGVGGIGELFF	TGTGCCAGCAGCCCAGGGGTAGGGGGCATCGGGGAGCTGTTTTTT
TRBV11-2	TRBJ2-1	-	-	CASSSPDSYNEQFF	TGTGCCAGCAGCTCCCCGGACAGTTACAATGAGCAGTTCTTC
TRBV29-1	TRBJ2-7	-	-	CSVRTDYEQYF	TGCAGCGTTCGGACAGACTACGAGCAGTACTTC
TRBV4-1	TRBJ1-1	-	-	CASSQVLGRADTEAFF	TGCGCCAGCAGCCAAGTGCTCGGCAGGGCGGACACTGAAGCTTTCTTT
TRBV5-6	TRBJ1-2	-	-	CASSLAGNSANYGYTF	TGTGCCAGCAGCTTGGCAGGGAACAGCGCTAACTATGGCTACACCTTC
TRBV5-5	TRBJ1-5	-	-	CASSGGLLNQPQHF	TGTGCCAGCAGCGGGGGACTTCTTAATCAGCCCCAGCATTTT
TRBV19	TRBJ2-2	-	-	CASSAGGTWTGAGELFF	TGTGCCAGTAGTGCCGGGGGTACTTGGACAGGTGCCGGGGAGCTGTTTTTT
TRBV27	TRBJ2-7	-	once	CASSPYWEASYEQYF	TGTGCCAGCAGTCCATACTGGGAGGCCTCCTACGAGCAGTACTTC
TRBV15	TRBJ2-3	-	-	CATSRSFDRPSTDTQYF	TGTGCCACCAGCAGGTCCTTCGACAGACCCTCCACAGATACGCAGTATTTT
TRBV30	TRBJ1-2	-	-	CAWTAAHYGYTF	TGTGCCTGGACCGCGGCCCACTATGGCTACACCTTC
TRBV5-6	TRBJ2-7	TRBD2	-	CASRPGLAVLEQYF	TGTGCCAGCAGACCGGGACTAGCGGTTCTTGAGCAGTACTTC
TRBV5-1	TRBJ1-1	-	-	CASSLGWTEPNTEAFF	TGCGCCAGCAGCTTGGGATGGACAGAACCGAACACTGAAGCTTTCTTT
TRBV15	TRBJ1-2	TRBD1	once	CATSRDGGTDNYGYTF	TGTGCCACCAGCAGAGATGGGGGGACAGATAACTATGGCTACACCTTC
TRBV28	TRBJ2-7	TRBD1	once	CASSLGTGEEQYF	TGTGCCAGCAGTTTAGGGACAGGGGAAGAGCAGTACTTC
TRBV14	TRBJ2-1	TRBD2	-	CASSPLAVAYNEQFF	TGTGCCAGCAGTCCACTAGCGGTCGCCTACAATGAGCAGTTCTTC
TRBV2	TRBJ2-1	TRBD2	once	CASRRASGKNNEQFF	TGTGCCAGCAGAAGGGCTAGCGGGAAGAACAATGAGCAGTTCTTC
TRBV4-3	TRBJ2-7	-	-	CASSQDRAPSLEQYF	TGCGCCAGCAGCCAAGATCGAGCCCCATCTCTCGAGCAGTACTTC
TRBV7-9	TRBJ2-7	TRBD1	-	CASSLGAAGGEYEQYF	TGTGCCAGCAGCTTAGGAGCGGCAGGGGGCGAGTACGAGCAGTACTTC
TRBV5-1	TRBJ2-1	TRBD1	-	CASSAGQGVSGYNEQFF	TGCGCCAGCAGCGCCGGACAGGGGGTATCAGGGTACAATGAGCAGTTCTTC
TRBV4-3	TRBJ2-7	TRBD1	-	CASSQDRGLYEQYF	TGCGCCAGCAGCCAGGACAGGGGGCTATACGAGCAGTACTTC
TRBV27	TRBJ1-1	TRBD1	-	CASSVTGEGNTEAFF	TGTGCCAGCAGTGTTACAGGGGAAGGGAACACTGAAGCTTTCTTT
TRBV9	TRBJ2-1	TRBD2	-	CASSAREVFPDEQFF	TGTGCCAGCAGCGCCCGGGAGGTCTTTCCCGATGAGCAGTTCTTC
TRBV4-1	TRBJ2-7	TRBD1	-	CASSPNPGQGNHEQYF	TGCGCCAGCAGCCCGAACCCGGGACAGGGTAACCACGAGCAGTACTTC
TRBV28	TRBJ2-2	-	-	CAVRAGWNTGELFF	TGTGCCGTCCGAGCAGGGTGGAACACCGGGGAGCTGTTTTTT
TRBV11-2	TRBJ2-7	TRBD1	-	CASSPGQGTYEQYF	TGTGCCAGCAGCCCCGGACAGGGCACCTACGAGCAGTACTTC
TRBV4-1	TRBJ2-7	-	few	CASSQATDSYEQYF	TGCGCCAGCAGCCAGGCGACCGACAGCTACGAGCAGTACTTC
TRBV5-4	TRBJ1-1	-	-	CASSLSVRVGEPTEAFF	TGTGCCAGCAGCTTGTCCGTCCGGGTAGGGGAACCCACTGAAGCTTTCTTT
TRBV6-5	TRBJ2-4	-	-	CASSEKGGDIQYF	TGTGCCAGCAGTGAAAAGGGAGGAGACATTCAGTACTTC
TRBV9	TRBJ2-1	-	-	CASSATRHSYNEQFF	TGTGCCAGCAGCGCGACTAGGCACTCCTACAATGAGCAGTTCTTC
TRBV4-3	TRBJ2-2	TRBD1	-	CASSPGQGVSNTGELFF	TGCGCCAGCAGCCCTGGACAGGGAGTTTCAAACACCGGGGAGCTGTTTTTT
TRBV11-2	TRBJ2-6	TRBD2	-	CASSERSGSYSGANVLTF	TGTGCCAGCAGCGAACGTAGCGGGAGTTACTCTGGGGCCAACGTCCTGACTTTC
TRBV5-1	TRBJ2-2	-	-	CASRGENTGELFF	TGCGCCAGCAGAGGGGAGAACACCGGGGAGCTGTTTTTT